This paragraph reports one T cell receptor (beta chain). Its antigen is not known. Germline-derived CDR1 and CDR2 are LNHDA and SQIVND (reference sequence). The CDR3 is 15 amino acids. V lost 6 bases to trimming and J lost 9 bases, with 21 bases between them. TCRdb re-called the reads through MiXCR, storing one row per CDR3 protein. Among around 490,000 distinct CDR3 sequences listed, approximately 25% were seen once. The data derive from a study of T cell repertoires in cytomegalovirus infection. Overall study context: Public TCR beta signatures were indicative of both CMV infection and a matching HLA type.

Notes on the study in general: Based on cumulative public TCR beta family frequency, carriers of CMV plus the relevant HLA were identified. Within the response measured ex vivo, HLA-C-restricted CMV-specific TCR beta clonotypes were dominant.

This receptor was identified in a human donor in good health (CMV status not recorded). Some clones in this sample may be carry-over from other donors' samples. Sequenced sample: PBMCs. The V call is TRBV19, the J call TRBJ1-5; no clear D. The CDR3 loop reads CASRPGRFKGWPQHF. The CDR3 DNA is TGTGCCAGTAGGCCTGGACGGTTTAAAGGGTGGCCCCAGCATTTT.